What follows are 27 T cell receptor beta chains derived from one specimen sequenced in a study of cytomegalovirus exposure and HLA in healthy donors. PCR primers comprised 60 Vbeta and 13 Jbeta primers. The repertoire was sequenced with immunoSEQ multiplex PCR; TCRdb's copy has only in-frame clones and lacks some. The sample includes fewer than 200,000 clones, around 90% seen only once; the top ten take 1% to 1.4%. Sample: PBMCs. Source of these receptors: a boy younger than 10 in good health and CMV-seronegative.

This clone was recorded once. J is TRBJ2-7 and V is TRBV28, with 8 bases identical to TRBD2. The V gene end was trimmed by 2 bases and the J gene end by 3 bases; junction bases not matched to a gene: 6. The CDR3 is made up of 15 amino acids. Germline CDR1 MDHEN, CDR2 SYDVKM. The CDR3 here is CASSLLSGIFYEQYF. The CDR3 bases are TGTGCCAGCAGTTTACTTAGCGGGATATTCTACGAGCAGTACTTC.

The chain couples TRBV15 to TRBJ1-3, with D possibly being TRBD1 (6 bases). The V gene's germline CDR1 is LNHNV and CDR2 YYDKDF (reference sequence). V lost 5 bases and J 7 bases, leaving 18 bases between the germline ends. The CDR3 has 15 residues. CDR3 bases: TGTGCCACCAGCCCGGGGGGGGCGCTCCTGAACACCATATATTTT. This gives the protein CATSPGGALLNTIYF.

This rearrangement joins TRBV30 to TRBJ1-5; 9 nucleotides agree with TRBD1. Trimming cost V 3 bases and J 1 base; bases outside gene matches: 4. The CDR3 has 15 residues. Germline V gene sequence: CDR1 GTSNPN, CDR2 SVGIG (reference sequence). CDR3: CAWSTGGRSNQPQHF. CDR3 DNA: TGTGCCTGGAGCACAGGGGGCAGAAGCAATCAGCCCCAGCATTTT.

This chain connects TRBV6-6 to TRBJ2-5; D is perhaps TRBD1 (5 bases). The assigned J gene may be wrong: the sequence end matches TRBJ2-7 better. From germline, CDR1 is MNHNY and CDR2 SVGAGI (reference sequence). The CDR3 sequence is 13 residues long. For the CDR3, the DNA is TGTGCCAGCACCCCCAGGGAACTCTACGAGCAGTACTTC. It codes for CASTPRELYEQYF.

V and J are TRBV27 and TRBJ1-2, with unresolved D. Germline V gene sequence: CDR1 MNHEY, CDR2 SMNVEV (reference sequence). Trimming took off 2 bases at V and 3 bases at J, with 10 bases between the two ends. The CDR3 has 14 amino acids. The CDR3 nucleotides read TGTGCCAGCAGTTTAGCCAGAGGTGACTATGGCTACACCTTC. It codes for CASSLARGDYGYTF.

This sequence joins TRBV5-1 and TRBJ2-3, with 10 bases that match TRBD1. V shed 2 bases and J 0 bases; nucleotides not matched to a gene: 12. CDR3 length equals 19 residues. The germline gives CDR1 SGHRS, CDR2 YFSETQ. The CDR3 loop reads CASSFLGQGTFSSTDTQYF. The CDR3 DNA follows: TGCGCCAGCAGCTTCCTGGGACAGGGGACCTTTTCTAGCACAGATACGCAGTATTTT. Drawing the rest from reference TRBV5-1 and TRBJ2-3, the complete variable domain is KAGVTQTPRYLIKTRGQQVTLSCSPISGHRSVSWYQQTPGQGLQFLFEYFSETQRNKGNFPGRFSGRQFSNSRSEMNVSTLELGDSALYLCASSFLGQGTFSSTDTQYFGPGTRLTVL.

The J gene is TRBJ2-5, the V gene TRBV4-1; the D is unclear. The end of the DNA is better explained by TRBJ2-7, so the J call may be wrong. This CDR3 has 12 residues. The V gene's germline CDR1 is MGHRA and CDR2 YSYEKL. CDR3 DNA sequence: TGCGCCAGCAGAGGTCGAGGAGACGAGCAGTACTTC. Residues: CASRGRGDEQYF.

This clone was recorded only once. The chain couples TRBV15 to TRBJ2-7; 9 bases map to TRBD1. Per germline, CDR1 LNHNV and CDR2 YYDKDF (reference sequence). CDR3 length: 15 residues. V lost 4 bases to trimming and J lost 2 bases; unmatched junction nucleotides: 6. The CDR3 loop is CATSISGTGPYEQYF. The CDR3 DNA sequence: TGTGCCACCAGCATTTCCGGGACAGGGCCCTACGAGCAGTACTTC.

The rearrangement links TRBV29-1 to TRBJ1-1, with 9 bases that match TRBD1. Germline assignment: CDR1 SQVTM and CDR2 ANQGSEA. Trimming cost V 6 bases and J 3 bases; bases outside gene matches: 5. The CDR3 contains 13 residues. CDR3 sequence reads: CSVGTGLDTEAFF. The CDR3 DNA is TGCAGCGTAGGGACAGGGCTGGACACTGAAGCTTTCTTT. Looking up the rest from reference TRBV29-1 and TRBJ1-1 gives the full variable domain: SAVISQKPSRDICQRGTSLTIQCQVDSQVTMMFWYRQQPGQSLTLIATANQGSEATYESGFVIDKFPISRPNLTFSTLTVSNMSPEDSSIYLCSVGTGLDTEAFFGQGTRLTVV.

This chain connects TRBV6-5 to TRBJ2-1; TRBD2 matches 8 bases. The CDR3 consists of 15 residues. Germline CDR1 is MNHEY and CDR2 is SVGAGI. V was pared by 5 bases and J by 2 bases, with 5 bases of the junction left unmatched. The CDR3 nucleotides read TGTGCCAGCAGTGTCACTAGCGGCCCCTACAATGAGCAGTTCTTC. Protein sequence: CASSVTSGPYNEQFF.

This clone was seen only a few times. This CDR3 reads CAWRRLARTGELFF. CDR3 DNA sequence: TGTGCCTGGAGACGACTAGCGCGCACCGGGGAGCTGTTTTTT. The chain joins TRBV30 to TRBJ2-2, with 8 bases that match TRBD2. Germline loops: CDR1 GTSNPN, CDR2 SVGIG (reference sequence). J was trimmed by 4 bases and V by 3 bases; bases with no gene match: 4. The CDR3 runs to 14 residues.

The chain recombines TRBV9 with TRBJ2-1; D not resolved. V shed 5 bases and J shed 3 bases, with 21 bases lying between them. Germline V CDR1 and CDR2: SGDLS, YYNGEE. The CDR3 sequence is 17 residues long. The DNA of the CDR3 is TGTGCCAGCAGTAAATCCCAGGCTGCCACCTACTACAATGAGCAGTTCTTC. Its protein is CASSKSQAATYYNEQFF.

With regard to this clone: One end of the junction fails to match germline, which may point to a read error. This rearrangement joins TRBV4-1 to TRBJ1-5, with a tentative D call TRBD1 (6 bases). This CDR3 contains 14 residues. Germline CDR1 MGHRA, CDR2 YSYEKL. CDR3 region: CATSREGGNQPQHF. CDR3 bases: TGCGCCACCAGCAGGGAGGGGGGCAATCAGCCCCAGCATTTT.

The chain joins TRBV28 to TRBJ2-1; TRBD1 matches 7 bases. The length of the CDR3 is 15 residues. From germline, CDR1 is MDHEN and CDR2 SYDVKM. Unmatched junction bases numbered 6, after V lost 4 bases and J lost 3 bases. CDR3 residues: CASSSWTGNYNEQFF. In nucleotides, the CDR3 is TGTGCCAGCAGTTCCTGGACAGGAAACTACAATGAGCAGTTCTTC.

This chain links TRBV4-1 with TRBJ2-3, with TRBD2 identical over 7 bases. V shed 6 bases, J shed 7 bases, and the junction held 16 bases outside the gene matches. The CDR3 sequence is 16 residues long. The germline CDR1 and CDR2 sequences are MGHRA and YSYEKL. The CDR3: CASSPSGGRTPNTQYF. The DNA of the CDR3 is TGCGCCAGCAGTCCCTCGGGCGGGAGAACCCCGAATACGCAGTATTTT.

Worth noting for this clone: The sample contains more than one DNA sequence encoding this CDR3. This chain uses TRBV27 with TRBJ2-2, with D possibly being TRBD1 (5 bases). The CDR3 runs to 13 residues. CDR1 and CDR2 (germline): MNHEY, SMNVEV (reference sequence). V was pared by 3 bases and J by 7 bases, with 9 bases between. The CDR3 coding sequence is TGTGCCAGCAGTTTGTCGACAGTCGGGGAGCTGTTTTTT. Its protein product is CASSLSTVGELFF.

The CDR3 reads CASTGLESSYEQYF. As DNA, the CDR3 is TGTGCCAGCACCGGACTAGAGAGCTCCTACGAGCAGTACTTC. The genes are TRBV25-1 and TRBJ2-7; 7 nucleotides align to TRBD2. V dropped 7 bases and J dropped 0; count of bases not matched to a gene: 6. CDR3 length: 14 amino acids. Germline V gives CDR1 MGHDK, CDR2 SYGVNS.

The rearrangement uses TRBV10-3 and TRBJ1-3; D is undetermined. The CDR3 spans 16 residues. The V end was cut by 0 bases, the J end by 4 bases, with 13 bases between. In germline, CDR1 is ENHRY, CDR2 SYGVKD. The CDR3, as DNA: TGTGCCATCAGTGAGTCGGCAGCTCCGAGGGGAAACACCATATATTTT. It encodes CAISESAAPRGNTIYF.

This chain links TRBV7-2 with TRBJ2-1, with D perhaps matching TRBD2 (7 bases). The V end lost 2 bases, the J end lost 0 bases, and 17 bases lay between the germline ends. Germline values: CDR1 SGHTA, CDR2 FQGNSA. The CDR3 runs 18 residues. DNA for the CDR3: TGTGCCAGCAGCTTAAGGGGGGGTCCCCTTGGCTCCTACAATGAGCAGTTCTTC. This codes for CASSLRGGPLGSYNEQFF.

This chain connects TRBV7-9 to TRBJ2-7, with 12 bases identical to TRBD2. The junction had 4 bases not matched to a gene; V was cut back by 3 bases and J by 7 bases. Per germline, CDR1 SEHNR and CDR2 FQNEAQ (reference sequence). The CDR3 is made up of 14 amino acids. The CDR3 region has the DNA TGTGCCAGCAGCTTGGGACTAGCGGGCTGGGAGCAGTACTTC. This codes for CASSLGLAGWEQYF.

The sample holds one count of this clone. The genes are TRBV5-1 and TRBJ2-1; D possibly corresponds to TRBD1 (5 bases). This CDR3 is built from 16 residues. The germline CDR1 and CDR2 sequences are SGHRS and YFSETQ. The V gene lost 1 base and the J gene lost 8 bases, with 19 bases spanning the gap. In DNA form, the CDR3 reads TGCGCCAGCAGCTTGTCCCAGGGTAATCGCGGCGATGAGCAGTTCTTC. Its translation: CASSLSQGNRGDEQFF.

The rearrangement links TRBV28 to TRBJ2-7; D call uncertain. The germline V and J ends were trimmed by 3 bases and 6 bases, with 9 bases remaining between them. The CDR3 covers 12 residues. The germline CDR1 and CDR2 sequences are MDHEN and SYDVKM. The CDR3 nucleotides are TGTGCCAGCAGTTTGCGGATTTTCGAGCAGTACTTC. As protein: CASSLRIFEQYF.

The chain joins TRBV5-6 to TRBJ2-3, with TRBD2 as a possible D gene (7 bases). The CDR3 has 19 amino acids. Germline CDR1 is SGHDT and CDR2 is YYEEEE. Trimming cost V 3 bases and J 2 bases, with 25 bases left between them. The CDR3 region is CASSSRGGRGSHDTDTQYF. CDR3 bases: TGTGCCAGCAGCTCCCGCGGGGGCCGCGGCTCCCATGACACAGATACGCAGTATTTT.

The J gene is TRBJ2-1, the V gene TRBV2, with a possible D match to TRBD2 (6 bases). The CDR3 loop spans 15 amino acids. The ends were cut back, 2 bases at V and 7 bases at J, with 15 bases in the middle. CDR1 SNHLY and CDR2 FYNNEI come from the germline V gene. This CDR3 reads CASSETGGRWNEQFF. The CDR3 region has the DNA TGTGCCAGCAGTGAAACCGGAGGGAGGTGGAATGAGCAGTTCTTC.

The V and J genes are TRBV29-1 and TRBJ2-1; unclear D gene. CDR1 and CDR2 from the germline V gene are SQVTM and ANQGSEA. V was clipped by 3 bases and J by 7 bases, with 10 bases between them. The CDR3 is 12 amino acids. CDR3 nucleotides: TGCAGCGTTGACCTGATCGGGAATGAGCAGTTCTTC. Protein sequence: CSVDLIGNEQFF.

V gene TRBV28 combines with J gene TRBJ1-3; no definite D call. Trimming stripped 10 bases from V and 2 bases from J, with 18 bases between. Germline CDR1 and CDR2: MDHEN and SYDVKM. This CDR3 spans 15 amino acids. The CDR3 protein is CATMDRGLAGNTIYF. In nucleotides, the CDR3 is TGTGCCACCATGGATCGAGGACTAGCTGGAAACACCATATATTTT.

The chain uses TRBV9 and TRBJ1-5, with 9 bases lining up with TRBD1. Germline V gene sequence: CDR1 SGDLS, CDR2 YYNGEE. J was trimmed by 7 bases and V by 0 bases; bases with no gene match: 11. The CDR3 runs to 17 residues. The CDR3 here is CASSVEQNRGLRQPQHF. CDR3 nucleotide sequence: TGTGCCAGCAGCGTAGAACAAAACAGGGGGCTTCGGCAGCCCCAGCATTTT.